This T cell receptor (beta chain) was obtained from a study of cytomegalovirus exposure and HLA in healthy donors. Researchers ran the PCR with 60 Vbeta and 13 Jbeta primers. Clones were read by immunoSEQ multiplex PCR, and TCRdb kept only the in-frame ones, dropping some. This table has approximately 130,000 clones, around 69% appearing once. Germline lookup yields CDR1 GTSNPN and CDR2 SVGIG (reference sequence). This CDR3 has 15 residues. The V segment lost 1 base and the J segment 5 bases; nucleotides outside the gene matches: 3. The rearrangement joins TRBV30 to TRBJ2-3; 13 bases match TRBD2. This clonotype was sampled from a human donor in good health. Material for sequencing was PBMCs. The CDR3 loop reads CAWSGTSGRVDTQYF. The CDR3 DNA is TGTGCCTGGAGTGGGACTAGCGGGAGAGTAGATACGCAGTATTTT.